This TCR beta chain was documented in a study of regulatory T cells in long-lasting Graves disease. Study-wide background: The criterion for persistent Graves' disease was over 5 years of antithyroid drugs with positive TSH receptor antibodies. Study-level results: Favored usage of TRBV28, TRBJ1-2 and TRBJ2-5 was recorded in persistent disease. Among the persistent patients, 2,500 to 3,000 public clonotypes were shared, more than the roughly 990 shared among new patients. Investigators studied peripheral blood only, not thyroid tissue.

Relying on iRepertoire HTBI primers and Arm-PCR of CDR3 regions, the team built TCR beta libraries. One entry per CDR3 protein, called by TCRdb with MiXCR from the multiplex PCR reads. The data hold approximately 360,000 distinct CDR3 sequences, with approximately 23% observed a single time. Germline trimming cut 7 bases from V and 4 bases from J; bases unmatched to any gene: 7. This CDR3 contains 16 residues. This sample's time point: persistent/refractory GD, antithyroid drugs over 5 years with positive TRAb. After RNA was extracted from PBMCs, the TCR library was made from it. This clonotype occurred many times. No antigen is known for it.

Material: peripheral blood mononuclear cells (PBMCs), obtained when the disease was refractory, from a patient treated with antithyroid drugs. The chain couples TRBV12-3 or TRBV12-4 to TRBJ2-6; 10 nucleotides agree with TRBD2. This clonotype was obtained from a woman in her thirties or forties with Graves disease. CDR3 sequence reads: CASTLSSGRGANVLTF. The DNA of the CDR3 is TGTGCCAGCACTCTGAGTAGCGGGAGGGGGGCCAACGTCCTGACTTTC.